This entry concerns a single TCR beta chain. TCRdb re-called the 5' RACE reads through MiXCR, storing one row per CDR3 protein. The sample holds around 53,000 distinct CDR3 sequences, more than 6.5% seen once. The data belong to a study of early T cells in non-severe SARS-CoV-2 infection. CDR3 length: 16 residues. Germline CDR1 reads SEHNR; CDR2 reads FQNEAQ (reference sequence). The junction had 10 bases not matched to a gene; V was cut back by 7 bases and J by 3 bases. The V and J genes are TRBV7-9 and TRBJ2-3, with TRBD2 matching 10 bases. This clonotype originated in an adult who was a healthcare worker with PCR-confirmed SARS-CoV-2 infection or an uninfected control (not recorded which). Sequences were obtained from whole blood. The CDR3 nucleotides read TGTGCCAGCACCCCGAGGTCTAGCGGGGGAACAGATACGCAGTATTTT. Translated: CASTPRSSGGTDTQYF. Complete variable domain (other parts from reference TRBV7-9 and TRBJ2-3): DTGVSQNPRHKITKRGQNVTFRCDPISEHNRLYWYRQTLGQGPEFLTYFQNEAQLEKSRLLSDRFSAERPKGSFSTLEIQRTEQGDSAMYLCASTPRSSGGTDTQYFGPGTRLTVL.